The clone carrying this TCR beta chain was found a few times. Data came from immunoSEQ multiplex PCR; TCRdb stores just in-frame clones and leaves some out. The profile covers 550,000 to 800,000 clones, with around 85% appearing a single time and more than 0.008% taken by the ten largest. This entry comes from a study of shared T cell receptors in the human thymus. The V gene's germline CDR1 is LNHDA and CDR2 SQIVND (reference sequence). The CDR3 loop spans 13 amino acids. V gave up 7 bases and J gave up 8 bases, with 15 bases separating them. This sample also appeared in a second study, on human thymus T cells. That paper adds: Infants, healthy and Finnish, who were having corrective surgery for congenital heart defects served as donors. The thymus tissue came from resections taken during corrective heart surgery. Usage of V and J genes appeared biased in thymic and blood repertoires. There were highly overlapping thymic repertoires among unrelated individuals, as related research reported.

This sequence joins TRBV19 and TRBJ1-5; tentatively, D is TRBD1 (6 bases). The sequence derives from a girl under three years old with a congenital heart defect. The sample comprised thymocytes. CDR3 DNA: TGTGCCAGTAAGGCAGGGGTCTATAAGCCCCAGCATTTT. Protein: CASKAGVYKPQHF.